The following is a T cell receptor beta chain sequence with its context. Its specificity is unknown. PCR primers comprised 60 Vbeta and 13 Jbeta primers. The table came from immunoSEQ multiplex PCR; TCRdb's copy has only in-frame clones and leaves some out. The repertoire includes about 140,000 clones, roughly 68% of them detected once, and 10% sits in the top ten. At sampling all donors were nominally healthy, likely with unrecorded immune exposures. V was clipped by 4 bases and J by 6 bases; unmatched bases: 7. CDR1 and CDR2 from the germline V gene are SGHNT and YYREEE (reference sequence). CDR3 length equals 14 residues. This record belongs to a study of cytomegalovirus exposure and HLA in healthy donors. Whole-study findings and limits: Common viral pathogens seemed, in a later analysis, to connect with several of the most significant clusters. Cytomegalovirus association was assigned to about 150 TCR beta chains.

The TCR sequence derives from a man aged 25 to 40 in good health and CMV-seropositive. Sequencing was done on a sample of PBMCs. The chain employs TRBV5-4 and TRBJ2-7, with 10 nucleotides matching TRBD2. DNA for the CDR3: TGTGCCAGCAGCCCCACTAGCGGGAATACCGAGCAGTACTTC. Protein sequence: CASSPTSGNTEQYF. Variable domain in full (rest from reference TRBV5-4 and TRBJ2-7): ETGVTQSPTHLIKTRGQQVTLRCSSQSGHNTVSWYQQALGQGPQFIFQYYREEENGRGNFPPRFSGLQFPNYSSELNVNALELDDSALYLCASSPTSGNTEQYFGPGTRLTVT.